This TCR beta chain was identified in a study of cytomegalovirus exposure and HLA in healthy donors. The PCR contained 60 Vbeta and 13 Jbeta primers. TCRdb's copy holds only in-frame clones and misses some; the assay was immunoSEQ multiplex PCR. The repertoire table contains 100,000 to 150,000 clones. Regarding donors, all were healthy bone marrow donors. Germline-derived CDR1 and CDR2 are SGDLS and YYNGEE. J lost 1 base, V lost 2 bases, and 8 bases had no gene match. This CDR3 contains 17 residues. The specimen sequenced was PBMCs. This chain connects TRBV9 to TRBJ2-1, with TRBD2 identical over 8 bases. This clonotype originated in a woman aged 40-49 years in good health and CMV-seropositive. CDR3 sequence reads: CASSVGIAGPSYNEQFF. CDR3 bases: TGTGCCAGCAGCGTCGGAATAGCGGGACCGTCCTACAATGAGCAGTTCTTC.